The clone carrying this TCR beta chain was seen ten or more times. Its antigen is undetermined. Germline V gene lookup returns CDR1 LGHDT and CDR2 YNNKEL (reference sequence). V lost 0 bases to trimming and J lost 9 bases, with 15 bases between them. CDR3 length equals 14 residues. The data originate from a study of T cells in Graves' hyperthyroidism and ophthalmopathy. Study results and limitations: Blood samples included most of the expanded thyroid clonotypes exceeding 0.001.

There were TCR beta CDR3 regions amplified from RNA transcripts. HTBI primers were employed in a first-round RT-PCR of the TCR CDR3. A single record per CDR3 protein comes from TCRdb applying MiXCR to the multiplex PCR reads. The sample consists of 500,000 to 750,000 distinct CDR3 sequences, 40% to 55% of them appearing once. The chain links TRBV3-1 to TRBJ2-7, with D perhaps matching TRBD2 (5 bases). This sequence was found in a woman between 18 and 29 years old with Graves' hyperthyroidism. The sample comprised peripheral blood or thyroid tissue (not recorded which). The CDR3 sequence is CASSQDSIRTGQYF. CDR3 sequence (DNA): TGTGCCAGCAGCCAAGATTCGATTCGGACTGGGCAGTACTTC.